Shown below are 26 T cell receptor beta chains from a single sample sequenced in a study of T-cell reconstitution after alpha-beta-depleted transplantation in children. Unique molecular identifiers were built into the TCRbeta library. Via MiXCR, TCRdb re-called the PCR reads, giving one row per CDR3 protein. The sample holds about 540,000 distinct CDR3 sequences, 18% seen once. Here the sequenced sample was PBMCs from the stem cell graft donor, taken from the stem cell graft. The receptors originated from a human donor who donated a stem cell graft to a child with acute lymphoblastic leukemia.

This chain links TRBV3-1 with TRBJ2-1; 10 bases map to TRBD2. Germline assignment: CDR1 LGHDT and CDR2 YNNKEL (reference sequence). The CDR3 covers 14 residues. Trimming at V came to 2 bases and at J to 8 bases, leaving 3 bases not matched to a gene. CDR3 in DNA: TGTGCCAGCAGCCAATACGGGACTAGCGATGAGCAGTTCTTC. This gives the protein CASSQYGTSDEQFF.

The chain joins TRBV5-1 to TRBJ1-1; tentative D call: TRBD1 (5 bases). Trimming removed 6 bases from V and 3 bases from J, with 18 bases in between. Germline V gene data show CDR1 as SGHRS and CDR2 as YFSETQ. The CDR3 is 15 amino acids. The CDR3 DNA reads as TGCGCCAGCACCCCTCACCAGGGAAGGGACACTGAAGCTTTCTTT. It codes for CASTPHQGRDTEAFF.

V is TRBV4-2 and J is TRBJ2-2; D gene ambiguous. V was trimmed by 8 bases and J by 2 bases, leaving 27 bases between them. The CDR3 extends over 19 amino acids. Germline loops: CDR1 LGHNA, CDR2 YNFKEQ. The CDR3 loop is CASSPQASAFKVNTGELFF. CDR3 nucleotide sequence: TGTGCCAGCTCCCCCCAGGCGAGCGCTTTTAAGGTTAACACCGGGGAGCTGTTTTTT.

This clonotype was seen only a few times. The chain combines TRBV20-1 with TRBJ2-1, with TRBD1 identical over 10 bases. This CDR3 has 14 residues. Germline V gives CDR1 DFQATT, CDR2 SNEGSKA (reference sequence). With V trimmed by 5 bases and J by 8 bases, 9 bases remained unmatched. The CDR3 bases are TGCAGTGCTTGGCGACAGGGGGCAGGGGATGAGCAGTTCTTC. Protein product: CSAWRQGAGDEQFF.

The sample holds a few counts of this clonotype. The chain joins TRBV20-1 to TRBJ2-5, with TRBD2 matching 11 bases. The CDR3 is 15 residues long. Trimming cost V 5 bases and J 4 bases; bases outside gene matches: 9. Germline lookup yields CDR1 DFQATT and CDR2 SNEGSKA (reference sequence). Here the CDR3 reads CSASTQTSGIETQYF. CDR3 sequence (DNA): TGCAGTGCTTCGACCCAGACTAGCGGGATAGAGACCCAGTACTTC.

This clonotype was recorded a few times. The V and J genes are TRBV3-1 and TRBJ1-2; TRBD1 agrees at 8 bases. After removal of 3 bases from V and 5 bases from J, the junction contained 8 bases not matched to a gene. The CDR3 has 15 amino acids. The germline gives CDR1 LGHDT, CDR2 YNNKEL (reference sequence). The CDR3 DNA is TGTGCCAGCAGCCATGCAGGGGGCGATTCGTATGGCTACACCTTC. Translated, it gives CASSHAGGDSYGYTF.

The rearrangement links TRBV29-1 to TRBJ2-7; 9 nucleotides line up with TRBD2. Trimming at V came to 2 bases and at J to 2 bases, leaving 7 bases not matched to a gene. Germline CDR1 and CDR2: SQVTM and ANQGSEA. There are 15 residues in the CDR3. The CDR3 DNA sequence: TGCAGCGTTGAAAGTTCTAGCGGGACCACCTACGAGCAGTACTTC. Protein: CSVESSSGTTYEQYF.

In its sample, this clonotype was seen a few times. The chain carries TRBV7-6 and TRBJ1-1; D unresolved. V was clipped by 1 base and J by 1 base, with 10 bases between them. Germline V lookup: CDR1 SGHVS, CDR2 FNYEAQ. The CDR3 totals 15 residues. The CDR3 is CASSLVAGPNTEAFF. The DNA for the CDR3 is TGTGCCAGCAGCTTAGTCGCAGGCCCGAACACTGAAGCTTTCTTT.

The table lists this clonotype with a few counts. The V and J genes are TRBV3-1 and TRBJ2-1, with D perhaps matching TRBD1 (5 bases). The germline V and J ends were trimmed by 1 base and 1 base, with 17 bases remaining between them. Germline V gene data show CDR1 as LGHDT and CDR2 as YNNKEL (reference sequence). The CDR3 has 18 residues. This CDR3 is CASSQGGLGQVSYNEQFF. CDR3 DNA: TGTGCCAGCAGCCAAGGGGGCCTTGGGCAGGTGTCCTACAATGAGCAGTTCTTC.

The chain carries TRBV20-1 and TRBJ1-4; a possible D gene is TRBD1 (6 bases). V was pared by 4 bases and J by 5 bases, with 20 bases between. Germline lookup yields CDR1 DFQATT and CDR2 SNEGSKA (reference sequence). The CDR3 runs to 16 residues. DNA of the CDR3: TGCAGTGCTACTTCCCAGGCCAGGGGAGGAAATGAAAAACTGTTTTTT. It yields the protein CSATSQARGGNEKLFF.

Only a few counts were recorded for this clonotype. The chain is built from TRBV20-1 and TRBJ2-2, with 10 bases identical to TRBD1. V dropped 5 bases and J dropped 0; count of bases not matched to a gene: 3. This CDR3 contains 15 residues. Germline V gene sequence: CDR1 DFQATT, CDR2 SNEGSKA (reference sequence). In DNA, the CDR3 is TGCAGTGCTTGGACAGGGGGAACGAACACCGGGGAGCTGTTTTTT. Its translation: CSAWTGGTNTGELFF.

This clonotype has only a few counts. This sequence joins TRBV5-4 and TRBJ2-1; 10 bases are a match to TRBD1. The germline gives CDR1 SGHNT, CDR2 YYREEE (reference sequence). Germline trimming cut 3 bases from V and 2 bases from J; bases unmatched to any gene: 2. This CDR3 is built from 15 residues. CDR3 loop: CASSWDRGTYNEQFF. CDR3 coding DNA: TGTGCCAGCAGCTGGGACAGGGGTACCTACAATGAGCAGTTCTTC.

This clonotype was observed a few times. The chain couples TRBV5-1 to TRBJ1-5; D is perhaps TRBD1 (5 bases). V lost 2 bases, J lost 0 bases, and 12 bases lay in between. The CDR3 spans 16 residues. Germline CDR1 and CDR2: SGHRS and YFSETQ. CDR3 sequence (DNA): TGCGCCAGCAGCTTAACGTCGGGGACTAGCAATCAGCCCCAGCATTTT. Protein sequence: CASSLTSGTSNQPQHF.

This clonotype was detected many times. V is TRBV12-3 or TRBV12-4 and J is TRBJ1-2; D call uncertain. The CDR3 consists of 13 residues. Trimming left V 5 bases short and J 3 bases short, with 10 bases between. CDR3 coding DNA: TGTGCCAGCAGTCCGACTCCATACTATGGCTACACCTTC. Translating gives CASSPTPYYGYTF.

The chain carries TRBV6-1 and TRBJ2-2; no firm D call. Deletions cut 6 bases from V and 5 bases from J, with 10 bases between. The CDR3 totals 13 residues. Germline values: CDR1 MNHNS, CDR2 SASEGT. CDR3 nucleotide sequence: TGTGCCAGCAGAGCCAGTTTAACCGGGGAGCTGTTTTTT. It translates to CASRASLTGELFF.

The V and J genes are TRBV4-1 and TRBJ2-1; TRBD1 matches at 9 bases. The CDR3 length is 15 residues. V trimming: 4 bases; J trimming: 5 bases; junction bases outside the gene matches: 6. CDR1 is MGHRA and CDR2 is YSYEKL in the germline V gene. CDR3 loop: CASSPWTGVHNEQFF. The CDR3, as DNA: TGCGCCAGCAGCCCATGGACAGGGGTCCACAATGAGCAGTTCTTC.

This rearrangement joins TRBV18 to TRBJ2-7; TRBD1 is a possible D gene (6 bases). This CDR3 is built from 14 residues. Germline V gene data show CDR1 as KGHSH and CDR2 as LQKENI. V dropped 2 bases and J dropped 1 base, with 9 bases sitting between them. This CDR3 is CASSPSQGSYEQYF. CDR3 nucleotides: TGTGCCAGCTCACCAAGTCAGGGGTCCTACGAGCAGTACTTC.

This clonotype was seen a handful of times. The chain uses TRBV29-1 and TRBJ1-1, with 8 positions matching TRBD1. This CDR3 region has 13 residues. CDR1 is SQVTM and CDR2 is ANQGSEA in the germline V gene. J was trimmed by 4 bases and V by 5 bases; bases with no gene match: 6. CDR3 DNA sequence: TGCAGCGTTTTGACAGGGGTGAGCACTGAAGCTTTCTTT. Protein product: CSVLTGVSTEAFF.

This clonotype was counted only a few times. The V call is TRBV3-1, the J call TRBJ2-1; TRBD2 agrees at 11 bases. The CDR3 length is 15 residues. V was pared by 1 base and J by 6 bases, with 2 bases of the junction left unmatched. CDR1 and CDR2 (germline): LGHDT, YNNKEL (reference sequence). CDR3 sequence reads: CASSQGGLAVNEQFF. The CDR3 DNA is TGTGCCAGCAGCCAAGGGGGACTAGCGGTCAATGAGCAGTTCTTC.

This clonotype was seen only a few times. The chain uses TRBV18 and TRBJ2-6; D might be TRBD1 (6 bases). Trimming took 4 bases from V and 0 from J, leaving 19 bases between them. CDR3 length: 19 amino acids. The germline CDR1 and CDR2 sequences are KGHSH and LQKENI. This chain's CDR3 is CASSLSRTEGVSGANVLTF. The CDR3 DNA is TGTGCCAGCTCACTCTCCCGGACAGAGGGCGTCTCTGGGGCCAACGTCCTGACTTTC.

The sample holds a few counts of this clonotype. The chain links TRBV5-1 to TRBJ2-2; D not resolved. V was trimmed by 4 bases and J by 8 bases, leaving 9 bases between them. CDR1 SGHRS and CDR2 YFSETQ come from the germline V gene. The CDR3 has 12 amino acids. CDR3 nucleotide sequence: TGCGCCAGCAGCCGGGCAGCTGGGGAGCTGTTTTTT. Its translation: CASSRAAGELFF. Based on the CDR3 plus reference TRBV5-1 and TRBJ2-2, the full variable domain is KAGVTQTPRYLIKTRGQQVTLSCSPISGHRSVSWYQQTPGQGLQFLFEYFSETQRNKGNFPGRFSGRQFSNSRSEMNVSTLELGDSALYLCASSRAAGELFFGEGSRLTVL.

This chain uses TRBV7-3 with TRBJ1-1; no clear D. Trimming stripped 4 bases from V and 0 bases from J, with 12 bases between. CDR1 is SGHTA, CDR2 FQGTGA, per germline. This CDR3 has 15 residues. The CDR3 spells CASSSQSMMNTEAFF. The CDR3 coding sequence is TGTGCCAGCAGCTCACAGAGCATGATGAACACTGAAGCTTTCTTT.

This clonotype has at least ten counts. The chain employs TRBV2 and TRBJ2-1; 11 positions match TRBD2. Per germline, CDR1 SNHLY and CDR2 FYNNEI. V was pared by 6 bases and J by 5 bases, with 3 bases of the junction left unmatched. The CDR3 contains 14 residues. The CDR3 protein is CASRPSGGHNEQFF. CDR3 DNA: TGTGCCAGCAGACCTAGCGGGGGGCACAATGAGCAGTTCTTC.

The sample holds a few counts of this clonotype. This rearrangement joins TRBV7-3 to TRBJ1-1; possibly TRBD1 for D (6 bases). The germline gives CDR1 SGHTA, CDR2 FQGTGA. This CDR3 has 15 residues. Trimming shortened V by 5 bases and J by 1 base, and 14 bases separated the two germline ends. This CDR3 reads CASSPFPGANTEAFF. In nucleotides, the CDR3 is TGTGCCAGCAGCCCGTTCCCGGGGGCGAACACTGAAGCTTTCTTT.

This clonotype was detected a few times. The chain combines TRBV6-2 or TRBV6-3 with TRBJ2-5, with D uncertain. This CDR3 has 13 residues. V lost 2 bases and J lost 5, with 9 bases in between. CDR1 and CDR2 from the germline V gene are MNHEY and SVGEGT. The DNA of the CDR3 is TGTGCCAGCAGTTACGGTGGGGTTGAGACCCAGTACTTC. This encodes CASSYGGVETQYF.

The chain joins TRBV27 to TRBJ2-2, with 9 bases identical to TRBD2. CDR3 length equals 17 residues. Unmatched junction bases numbered 7, after V lost 1 base and J lost 4 bases. Germline assignment: CDR1 MNHEY and CDR2 SMNVEV (reference sequence). The CDR3 DNA reads TGTGCCAGCAGTTTATTTTACTCTAGCGGGGCCACCGGGGAGCTGTTTTTT. It codes for CASSLFYSSGATGELFF.